This T cell receptor (beta chain) was recorded in a study of Graves' ophthalmopathy and Graves' hyperthyroidism. Amplification from RNA transcripts yielded the TCR beta CDR3 regions. Amplification began with first-round RT-PCR using HTBI primers, then second-round multiplex PCR was performed. Via MiXCR, TCRdb re-called the multiplex PCR reads, giving one row per CDR3 protein. The sample yields approximately 540,000 distinct CDR3 sequences, under 45% seen once. This CDR3 is built from 18 residues. The germline V and J ends were trimmed by 0 bases and 0 bases, with 17 bases remaining between them. Germline lookup yields CDR1 MGHRA and CDR2 YSYEKL. Overall study results and limits: Sensitivity reached 70.59% and specificity approximately 72% when the model predicted ophthalmopathy progression.

The sample holds many counts of this clonotype. Its matching antigen is unknown. Patients were excluded if they had other autoimmune diseases or uncontrolled infections, and likewise if pregnancy or lactation applied. Sequenced material: peripheral blood or thyroid tissue (not recorded which). V and J are TRBV4-1 and TRBJ2-5; D not certain. The receptor was derived from an adult man with Graves' hyperthyroidism. Here the CDR3 reads CASSQEGKGQTYQETQYF. Here the CDR3 DNA reads TGCGCCAGCAGCCAAGAGGGAAAAGGCCAGACCTACCAAGAGACCCAGTACTTC.